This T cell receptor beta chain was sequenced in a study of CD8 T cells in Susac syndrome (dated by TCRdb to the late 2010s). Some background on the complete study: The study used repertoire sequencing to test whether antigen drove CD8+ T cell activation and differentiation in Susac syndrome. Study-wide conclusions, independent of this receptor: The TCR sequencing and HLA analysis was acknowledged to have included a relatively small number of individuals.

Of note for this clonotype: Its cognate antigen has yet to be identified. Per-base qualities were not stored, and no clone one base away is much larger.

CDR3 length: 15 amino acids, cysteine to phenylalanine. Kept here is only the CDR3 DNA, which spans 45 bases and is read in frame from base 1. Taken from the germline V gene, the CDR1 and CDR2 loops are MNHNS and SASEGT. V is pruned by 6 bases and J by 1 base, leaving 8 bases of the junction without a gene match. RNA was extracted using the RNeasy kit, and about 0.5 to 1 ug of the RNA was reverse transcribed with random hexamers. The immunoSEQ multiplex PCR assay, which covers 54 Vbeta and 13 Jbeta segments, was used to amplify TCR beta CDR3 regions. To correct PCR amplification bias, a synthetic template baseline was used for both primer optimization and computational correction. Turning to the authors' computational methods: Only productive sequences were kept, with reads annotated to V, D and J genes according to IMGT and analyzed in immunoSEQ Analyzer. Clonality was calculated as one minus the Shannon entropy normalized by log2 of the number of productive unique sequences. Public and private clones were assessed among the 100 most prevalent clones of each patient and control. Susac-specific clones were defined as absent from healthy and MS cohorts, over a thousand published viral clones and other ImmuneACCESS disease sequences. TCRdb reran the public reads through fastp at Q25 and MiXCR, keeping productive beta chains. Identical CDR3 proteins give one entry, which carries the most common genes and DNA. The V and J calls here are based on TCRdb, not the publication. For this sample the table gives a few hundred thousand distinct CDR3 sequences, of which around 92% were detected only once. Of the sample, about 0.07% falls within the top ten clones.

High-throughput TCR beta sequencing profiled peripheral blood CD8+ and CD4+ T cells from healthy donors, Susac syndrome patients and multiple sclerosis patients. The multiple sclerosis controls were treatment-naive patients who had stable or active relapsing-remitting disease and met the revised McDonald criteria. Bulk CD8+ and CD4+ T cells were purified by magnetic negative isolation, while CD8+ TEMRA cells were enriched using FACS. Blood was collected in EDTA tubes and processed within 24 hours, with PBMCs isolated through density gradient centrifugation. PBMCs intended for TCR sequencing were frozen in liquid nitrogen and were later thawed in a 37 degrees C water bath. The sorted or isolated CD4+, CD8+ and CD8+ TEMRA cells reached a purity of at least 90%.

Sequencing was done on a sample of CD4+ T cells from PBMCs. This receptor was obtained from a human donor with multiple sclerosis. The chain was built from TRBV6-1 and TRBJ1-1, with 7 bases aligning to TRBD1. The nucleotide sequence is TGTGCCAGCAGAGATCCGGGACAGAAGAACACTGAAGCTTTCTTT. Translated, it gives CASRDPGQKNTEAFF.